This is a list of T cell receptor beta chains from one sample in a study of T cell responses to AZD1222 COVID-19 vaccine. The method was immunoSEQ multiplex PCR; TCRdb's version includes in-frame clones alone and lacks a portion of them. The profile shows over 130,000 clones, more than 70% of them singletons. The sample consisted of peripheral blood, taken 28 days after the second AZD1222 dose. The receptor set was obtained from an adult who received the AZD1222 COVID-19 vaccine. CDR3s include the opening cysteine and the closing phenylalanine or tryptophan. D genes are given only for firm matches. The listing skips clone size in some rows; elsewhere it reads once, few, many or a size class.

-,TRBV28,TRBJ1-3,-,TGTGCCAGCACGGGTACTGGAAACACCATATATTTT,CASTGTGNTIYF
-,TRBV5-1,TRBJ1-1,-,TGCGCCAGCAGCTTGGAACAGGGACGTAACACTGAAGCTTTCTTT,CASSLEQGRNTEAFF
TRBD1,TRBV6-5,TRBJ1-2,-,TGTGCCAGCAGTTACTGGGACAGGGGCTATGGCTACACCTTC,CASSYWDRGYGYTF
-,TRBV28,TRBJ1-5,-,TGTGCCAGCAGTTCTTTTGGTCAGCCCCAGCATTTT,CASSSFGQPQHF
TRBD2,TRBV5-5,TRBJ2-3,once,TGTGCCAGCAGCTTTCAGCGGGGGGGCCAGGCAGATACGCAGTATTTT,CASSFQRGGQADTQYF
-,TRBV12-3/TRBV12-4,TRBJ1-6,-,TGTGCCGTCCGCGTCGTAGCAAATTCACCCCTCCACTTT,CAVRVVANSPLHF
-,TRBV7-9,TRBJ2-4,-,TGTGCCAGCAGCCTTACCAGCGCCAAAAACATTCAGTACTTC,CASSLTSAKNIQYF
-,TRBV5-1,TRBJ1-3,-,TGCGCCAGCAGCTTGGTATACGGGCAGGACGTAGGAGGAAACACCATATATTTT,CASSLVYGQDVGGNTIYF
-,TRBV4-1,TRBJ2-7,-,TGCGCCAGCAGCCAAGATTGGGCCGGAAGCTACGAGCAGTACTTC,CASSQDWAGSYEQYF
-,TRBV7-2,TRBJ2-1,-,TGTGCCAGCAGCTCTAGAGGGTCCTCCGAGCAGTTCTTC,CASSSRGSSEQFF
-,TRBV3-1/TRBV3-2,TRBJ1-1,-,TGTGCCAGCAGGCACTGGGGGACTGAAGCTTTCTTT,CASRHWGTEAFF
TRBD2,TRBV3-1/TRBV3-2,TRBJ2-5,-,TGTGCCAGCAGCCAGAAAGCGGGAGGGAGGGAGACCCAGTACTTC,CASSQKAGGRETQYF
-,TRBV7-8,TRBJ2-1,-,TGTGCCAGCAGCTTACGGGCTGGCAATGAGCAGTTCTTC,CASSLRAGNEQFF
-,TRBV19,TRBJ1-5,-,TGTGCCAGTAGTATAGAGTACCAGGAGTACAATCAGCCCCAGCATTTT,CASSIEYQEYNQPQHF
TRBD1,TRBV9,TRBJ1-4,-,TGTGCCAGCAGTCGACAGGGCTCCAGTGTAGGTGAAAAACTGTTTTTT,CASSRQGSSVGEKLFF
-,TRBV6-6,TRBJ2-1,-,TGTGCCAGCAGTTCCCTCCATGAGCAGTTCTTC,CASSSLHEQFF
TRBD1,TRBV7-2,TRBJ2-5,-,TGTGCCAGCAGCTTAGTCGGGACAGGGGGAGAGACCCAGTACTTC,CASSLVGTGGETQYF
-,TRBV2,TRBJ1-2,-,TGTGCCAGCAGTGAAGAACTGAAAGGCTACACCTTC,CASSEELKGYTF
TRBD1,TRBV7-3,TRBJ1-1,few,TGTGCCAGCAGCCCCAAGGCAGGGGGCTACACTGAAGCTTTCTTT,CASSPKAGGYTEAFF
-,TRBV3-1/TRBV3-2,TRBJ2-7,-,TGTGCCAGCAGCCACGGGGGGCCCTACGAGCAGTACTTC,CASSHGGPYEQYF
-,TRBV2,TRBJ1-4,-,TGTGCCAGCAGTGAAAGGGGTGGGGGTGAAAAACTGTTTTTT,CASSERGGGEKLFF
TRBD2,TRBV19,TRBJ2-1,-,TGTGCCAGTAGTTCCTTTTCACTAGCGGGAGTTCGTGAGCAGTTCTTC,CASSSFSLAGVREQFF